These 10 T cell receptor beta chains were all obtained from the same sample, sequenced in a study of blood T cell repertoires in COVID-19. This table comes from immunoSEQ multiplex PCR, and its TCRdb copy is limited to in-frame clones, with some not included. Here the sample spans 200,000 to 250,000 clones, 65% to 85% being singletons. Material: peripheral blood. The receptors derive from a woman aged 60 to 75 with acute or convalescent COVID-19.

The V call is TRBV14, the J call TRBJ2-2, with D uncertain. The CDR3 length is 14 residues. Germline values: CDR1 SGHDN, CDR2 FVKESK. V was clipped by 3 bases and J by 0 bases, with 5 bases between them. CDR3 residues: CASSHIANTGELFF. In nucleotides, the CDR3 is TGTGCCAGCAGCCACATAGCGAACACCGGGGAGCTGTTTTTT. The full variable domain, with the rest looked up from reference TRBV14 and TRBJ2-2, is EAGVTQFPSHSVIEKGQTVTLRCDPISGHDNLYWYRRVMGKEIKFLLHFVKESKQDESGMPNNRFLAERTGGTYSTLKVQPAELEDSGVYFCASSHIANTGELFFGEGSRLTVL.

The rearrangement uses TRBV7-9 and TRBJ2-2; the D gene is possibly TRBD1 (6 bases). The germline V gene has CDR1 SEHNR and CDR2 FQNEAQ (reference sequence). Trimming pared 11 bases from V and 0 bases from J, leaving 10 bases between. CDR3 length: 13 amino acids. The CDR3 loop is CASTGPNTGELFF. The CDR3 DNA is TGTGCCTCAACAGGGCCGAACACCGGGGAGCTGTTTTTT.

About this clone itself: Other DNA sequences in this specimen translate into the identical CDR3. The rearrangement joins TRBV6-5 to TRBJ2-2; the D is unclear. The CDR3 length is 12 residues. Trimming pared 2 bases from V and 4 bases from J, leaving 2 bases between. Germline loops: CDR1 MNHEY, CDR2 SVGAGI. CDR3 DNA sequence: TGTGCCAGCAGTTACCTCACCGGGGAGCTGTTTTTT. It translates to CASSYLTGELFF.

V usage is TRBV29-1 and J usage is TRBJ2-3, with 7 bases fitting TRBD1. V dropped 6 bases and J dropped 2; count of bases not matched to a gene: 5. Germline V gene sequence: CDR1 SQVTM, CDR2 ANQGSEA. The CDR3 consists of 13 residues. CDR3 region: CSVETGTTDTQYF. The DNA for the CDR3 is TGCAGCGTCGAGACAGGGACCACAGATACGCAGTATTTT.

The CDR3 region is CASSQRGGQANSPLHF. The CDR3 DNA reads TGTGCCAGCAGCCAAAGGGGGGGACAGGCTAATTCACCCCTCCACTTT. The rearrangement uses TRBV3-1 (or the pseudogene TRBV3-2) and TRBJ1-6, with TRBD1 identical over 8 bases. Trimming at V came to 2 bases and at J to 6 bases, leaving 6 bases not matched to a gene. This CDR3 spans 16 amino acids. The germline V gene encodes CDR1 LGHDT and CDR2 YNNKEL (reference sequence).

The chain joins TRBV19 to TRBJ1-1; D is perhaps TRBD1 (6 bases). The CDR3 runs 11 residues. Germline V lookup: CDR1 LNHDA, CDR2 SQIVND (reference sequence). The V and J ends lost 3 bases and 8 bases respectively, with 7 bases between them. The chain's CDR3 is CASSITGEAFF. The CDR3 bases are TGTGCCAGTAGTATTACAGGGGAAGCTTTCTTT.

The chain carries TRBV19 and TRBJ1-1; perhaps TRBD1 as D (6 bases). Germline CDR1 LNHDA, CDR2 SQIVND (reference sequence). The CDR3 covers 12 residues. The germline V and J ends were trimmed by 2 bases and 6 bases, with 7 bases remaining between them. The CDR3 is CASSITGSEAFF. In DNA form, the CDR3 reads TGTGCCAGTAGTATAACAGGGTCTGAAGCTTTCTTT.

The chain recombines TRBV15 with TRBJ1-2, with 7 bases that match TRBD1. Germline-derived CDR1 and CDR2 are LNHNV and YYDKDF (reference sequence). This CDR3 is 15 amino acids long. Trimming at V came to 0 bases and at J to 4 bases, leaving 5 bases not matched to a gene. The CDR3 DNA reads TGTGCCACCAGCAGAGAGAAGGGGGCTACCTATGGCTACACCTTC. It encodes CATSREKGATYGYTF.

Here the CDR3 DNA reads TGTGCTAGTGGTTTGGCCAATCGGGACTACCAGAAGACCCAGTACTTC. Its translation: CASGLANRDYQKTQYF. The V gene is TRBV12-5, the J gene TRBJ2-5, with TRBD2 identical over 7 bases. Trimming took 1 base from V and 6 from J; bases not matched to a gene: 11. This CDR3 region has 16 residues. Germline CDR1 LGHNT, CDR2 FRNRAP.

The chain links TRBV5-6 to TRBJ1-5; 7 bases align to TRBD1. The CDR3 runs to 13 residues. Trimming at V came to 4 bases and at J to 7 bases, leaving 5 bases not matched to a gene. Germline-derived CDR1 and CDR2 are SGHDT and YYEEEE. The CDR3 coding sequence is TGTGCCAGCAGCATACAGGGGAACCAGCCCCAGCATTTT. Protein product: CASSIQGNQPQHF.